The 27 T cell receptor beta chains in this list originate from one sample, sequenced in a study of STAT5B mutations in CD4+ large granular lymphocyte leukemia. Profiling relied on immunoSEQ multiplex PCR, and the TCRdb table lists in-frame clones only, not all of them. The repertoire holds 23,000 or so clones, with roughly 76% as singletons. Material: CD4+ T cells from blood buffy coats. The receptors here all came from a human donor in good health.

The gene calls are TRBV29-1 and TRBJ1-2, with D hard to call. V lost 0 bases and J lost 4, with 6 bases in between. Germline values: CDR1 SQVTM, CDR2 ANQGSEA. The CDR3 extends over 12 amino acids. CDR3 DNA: TGCAGCGTTGAAGATTTTAGCTATGGCTACACCTTC. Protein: CSVEDFSYGYTF. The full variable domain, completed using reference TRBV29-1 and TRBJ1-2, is SAVISQKPSRDICQRGTSLTIQCQVDSQVTMMFWYRQQPGQSLTLIATANQGSEATYESGFVIDKFPISRPNLTFSTLTVSNMSPEDSSIYLCSVEDFSYGYTFGSGTRLTVV.

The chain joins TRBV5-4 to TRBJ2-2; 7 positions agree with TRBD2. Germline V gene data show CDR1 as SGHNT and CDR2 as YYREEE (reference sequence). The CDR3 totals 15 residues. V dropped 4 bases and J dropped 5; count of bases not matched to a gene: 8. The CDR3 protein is CASSRSGLGTGELFF. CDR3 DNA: TGTGCCAGCAGCCGTAGCGGGCTTGGGACCGGGGAGCTGTTTTTT.

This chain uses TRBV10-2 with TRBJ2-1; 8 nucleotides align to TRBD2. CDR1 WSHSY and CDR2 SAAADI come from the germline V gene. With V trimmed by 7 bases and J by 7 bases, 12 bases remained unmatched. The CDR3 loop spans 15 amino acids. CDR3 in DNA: TGCGCCAGCACCATACTAGCGGCAATCCAGAATGAGCAGTTCTTC. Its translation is CASTILAAIQNEQFF.

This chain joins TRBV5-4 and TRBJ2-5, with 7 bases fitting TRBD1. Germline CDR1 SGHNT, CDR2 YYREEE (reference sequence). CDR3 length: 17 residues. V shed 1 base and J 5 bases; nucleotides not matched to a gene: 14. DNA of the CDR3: TGTGCCAGCAGCTTGAACTATAAACAGGGGCCTAGCGAGACCCAGTACTTC. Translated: CASSLNYKQGPSETQYF.

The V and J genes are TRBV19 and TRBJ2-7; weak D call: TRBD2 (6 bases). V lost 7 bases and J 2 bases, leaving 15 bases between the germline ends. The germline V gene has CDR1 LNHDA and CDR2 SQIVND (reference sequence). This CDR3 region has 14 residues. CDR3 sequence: CASKTAGGTYEQYF. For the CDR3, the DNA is TGTGCCAGTAAAACCGCCGGGGGAACCTACGAGCAGTACTTC.

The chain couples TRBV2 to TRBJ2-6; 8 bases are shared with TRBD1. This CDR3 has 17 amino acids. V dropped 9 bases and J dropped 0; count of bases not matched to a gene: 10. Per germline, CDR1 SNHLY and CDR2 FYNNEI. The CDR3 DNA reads TGTGCCAGTAAAACCGGACAGGGCACCTCTGGGGCCAACGTCCTGACTTTC. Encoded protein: CASKTGQGTSGANVLTF.

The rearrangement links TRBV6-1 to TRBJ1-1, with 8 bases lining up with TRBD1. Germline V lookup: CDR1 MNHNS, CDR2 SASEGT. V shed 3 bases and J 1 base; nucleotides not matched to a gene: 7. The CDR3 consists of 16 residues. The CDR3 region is CASSEGYGQGNTEAFF. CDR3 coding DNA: TGTGCCAGCAGTGAGGGGTATGGACAGGGGAACACTGAAGCTTTCTTT.

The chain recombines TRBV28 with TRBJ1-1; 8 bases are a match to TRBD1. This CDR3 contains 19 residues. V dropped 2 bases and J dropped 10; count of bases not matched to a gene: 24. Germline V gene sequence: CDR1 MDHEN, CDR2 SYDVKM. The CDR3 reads CASSLNPRRGLWLYLTAFF. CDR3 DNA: TGTGCCAGCAGTTTAAACCCTCGCAGGGGGCTTTGGTTGTATTTGACAGCTTTCTTT.

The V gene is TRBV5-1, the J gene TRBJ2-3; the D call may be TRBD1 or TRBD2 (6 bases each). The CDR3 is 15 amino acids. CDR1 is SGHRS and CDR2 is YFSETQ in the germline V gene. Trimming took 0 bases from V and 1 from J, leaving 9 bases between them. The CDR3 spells CASSLAGARTDTQYF. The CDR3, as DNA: TGCGCCAGCAGCTTGGCGGGGGCCCGCACAGATACGCAGTATTTT.

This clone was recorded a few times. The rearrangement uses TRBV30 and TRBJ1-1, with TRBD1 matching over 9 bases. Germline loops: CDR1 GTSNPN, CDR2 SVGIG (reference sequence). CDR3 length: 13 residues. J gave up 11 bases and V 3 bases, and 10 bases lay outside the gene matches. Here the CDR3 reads CAWSQNRGREAFF. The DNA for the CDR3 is TGTGCCTGGAGCCAAAACAGGGGGCGGGAGGCTTTCTTT.

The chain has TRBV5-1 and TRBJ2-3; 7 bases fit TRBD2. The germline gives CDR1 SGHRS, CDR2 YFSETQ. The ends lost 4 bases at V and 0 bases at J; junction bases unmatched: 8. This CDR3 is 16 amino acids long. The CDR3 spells CASSPGLQTSTDTQYF. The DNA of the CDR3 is TGCGCCAGCAGCCCGGGACTACAGACTAGCACAGATACGCAGTATTTT.

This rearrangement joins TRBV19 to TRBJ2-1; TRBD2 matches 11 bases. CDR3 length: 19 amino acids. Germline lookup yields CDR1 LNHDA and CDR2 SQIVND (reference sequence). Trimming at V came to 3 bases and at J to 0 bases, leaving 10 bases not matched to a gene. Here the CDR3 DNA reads TGTGCCAGTAGTATTAGGGGGACTAGCGGACCGAGCTCCTACAATGAGCAGTTCTTC. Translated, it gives CASSIRGTSGPSSYNEQFF.

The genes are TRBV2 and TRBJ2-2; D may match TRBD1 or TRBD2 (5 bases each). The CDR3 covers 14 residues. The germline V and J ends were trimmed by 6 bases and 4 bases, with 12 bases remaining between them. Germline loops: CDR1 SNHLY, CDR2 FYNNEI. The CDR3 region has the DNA TGTGCCAGCAGCGGGACGGCCTTCACCGGGGAGCTGTTTTTT. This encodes CASSGTAFTGELFF. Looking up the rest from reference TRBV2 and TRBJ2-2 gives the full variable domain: EPEVTQTPSHQVTQMGQEVILRCVPISNHLYFYWYRQILGQKVEFLVSFYNNEISEKSEIFDDQFSVERPDGSNFTLKIRSTKLEDSAMYFCASSGTAFTGELFFGEGSRLTVL.

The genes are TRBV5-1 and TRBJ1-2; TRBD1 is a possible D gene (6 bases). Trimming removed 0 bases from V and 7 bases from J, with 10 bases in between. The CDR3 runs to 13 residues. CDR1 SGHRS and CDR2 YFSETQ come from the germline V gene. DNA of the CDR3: TGCGCCAGCAGCTTGGAGGGGGGCGGTGGCTACACCTTC. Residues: CASSLEGGGGYTF.

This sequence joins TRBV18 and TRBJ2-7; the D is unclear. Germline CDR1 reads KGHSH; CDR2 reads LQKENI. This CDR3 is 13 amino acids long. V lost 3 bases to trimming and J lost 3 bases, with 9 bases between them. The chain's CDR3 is CASSPETFYEQYF. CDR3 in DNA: TGTGCCAGCTCACCGGAGACATTCTACGAGCAGTACTTC.

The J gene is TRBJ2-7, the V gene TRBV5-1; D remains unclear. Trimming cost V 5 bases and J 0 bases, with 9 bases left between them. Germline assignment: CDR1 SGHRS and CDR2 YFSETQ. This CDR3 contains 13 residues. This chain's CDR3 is CASSKEISYEQYF. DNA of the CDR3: TGCGCCAGCAGTAAGGAAATCTCCTACGAGCAGTACTTC.

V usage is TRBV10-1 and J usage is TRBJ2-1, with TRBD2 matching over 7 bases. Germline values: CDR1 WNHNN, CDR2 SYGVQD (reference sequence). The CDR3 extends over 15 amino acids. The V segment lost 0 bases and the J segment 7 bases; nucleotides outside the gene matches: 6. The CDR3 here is CASSESQTSRNEQFF. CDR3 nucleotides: TGCGCCAGCAGTGAGTCACAGACTAGCAGGAATGAGCAGTTCTTC.

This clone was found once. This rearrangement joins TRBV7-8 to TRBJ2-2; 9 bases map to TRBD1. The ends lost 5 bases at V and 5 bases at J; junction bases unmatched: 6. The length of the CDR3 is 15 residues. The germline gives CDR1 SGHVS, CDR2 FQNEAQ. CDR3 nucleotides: TGTGCCAGCAGCAACCGACAGGGGGGAACCGGGGAGCTGTTTTTT. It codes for CASSNRQGGTGELFF.

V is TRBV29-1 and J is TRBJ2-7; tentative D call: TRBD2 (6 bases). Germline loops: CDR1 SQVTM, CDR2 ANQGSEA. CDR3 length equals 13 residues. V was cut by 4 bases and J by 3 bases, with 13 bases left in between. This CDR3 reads CSVALGGFYEQYF. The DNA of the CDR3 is TGCAGCGTTGCCCTGGGGGGTTTCTACGAGCAGTACTTC.

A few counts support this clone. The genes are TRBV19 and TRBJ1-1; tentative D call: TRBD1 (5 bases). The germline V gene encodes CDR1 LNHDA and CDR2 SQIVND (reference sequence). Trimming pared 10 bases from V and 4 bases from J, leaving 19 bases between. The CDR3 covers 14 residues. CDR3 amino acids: CATETHGGTTEAFF. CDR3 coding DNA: TGTGCCACTGAGACTCACGGGGGTACCACTGAAGCTTTCTTT.

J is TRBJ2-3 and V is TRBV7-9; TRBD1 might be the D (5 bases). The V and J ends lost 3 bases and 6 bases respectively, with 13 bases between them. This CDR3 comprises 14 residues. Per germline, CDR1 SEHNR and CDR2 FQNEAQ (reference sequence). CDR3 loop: CASSFSQGWDTQYF. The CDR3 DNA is TGTGCCAGCAGCTTTAGTCAGGGTTGGGATACGCAGTATTTT.

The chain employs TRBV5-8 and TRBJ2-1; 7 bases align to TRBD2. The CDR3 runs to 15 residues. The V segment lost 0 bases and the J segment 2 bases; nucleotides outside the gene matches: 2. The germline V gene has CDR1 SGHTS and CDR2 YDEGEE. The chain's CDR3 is CASSLGLAAYNEQFF. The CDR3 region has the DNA TGTGCCAGCAGCTTGGGGCTAGCGGCCTACAATGAGCAGTTCTTC. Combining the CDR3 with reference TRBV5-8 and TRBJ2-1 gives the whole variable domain EAGVTQSPTHLIKTRGQQATLRCSPISGHTSVYWYQQALGLGLQFLLWYDEGEERNRGNFPPRFSGRQFPNYSSELNVNALELEDSALYLCASSLGLAAYNEQFFGPGTRLTVL.

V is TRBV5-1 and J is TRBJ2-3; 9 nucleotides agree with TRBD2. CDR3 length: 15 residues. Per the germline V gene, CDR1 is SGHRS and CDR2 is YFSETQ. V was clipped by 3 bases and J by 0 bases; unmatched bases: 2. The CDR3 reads CASSSLAGSTDTQYF. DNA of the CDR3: TGCGCCAGCAGCTCTCTAGCGGGGAGCACAGATACGCAGTATTTT. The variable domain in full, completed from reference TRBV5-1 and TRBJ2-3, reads KAGVTQTPRYLIKTRGQQVTLSCSPISGHRSVSWYQQTPGQGLQFLFEYFSETQRNKGNFPGRFSGRQFSNSRSEMNVSTLELGDSALYLCASSSLAGSTDTQYFGPGTRLTVL.

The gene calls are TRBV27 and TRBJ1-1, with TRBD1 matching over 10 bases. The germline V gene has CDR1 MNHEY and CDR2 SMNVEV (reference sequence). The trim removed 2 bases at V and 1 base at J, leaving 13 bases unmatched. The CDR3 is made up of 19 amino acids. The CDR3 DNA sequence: TGTGCCAGCAGTTTAGCCCAGCCGGGACAGGGGTCGGCGAACACTGAAGCTTTCTTT. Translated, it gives CASSLAQPGQGSANTEAFF.

The CDR3 is CSTSSGSYNEQFF. For the CDR3, the DNA is TGCAGCACCTCTAGCGGTTCCTACAATGAGCAGTTCTTC. The chain is built from TRBV29-1 and TRBJ2-1; 7 bases fit TRBD2. Germline CDR1 SQVTM, CDR2 ANQGSEA. The CDR3 is made up of 13 amino acids. Losses at the gene ends were 8 bases for V and 1 base for J; bases not matched to a gene: 5.

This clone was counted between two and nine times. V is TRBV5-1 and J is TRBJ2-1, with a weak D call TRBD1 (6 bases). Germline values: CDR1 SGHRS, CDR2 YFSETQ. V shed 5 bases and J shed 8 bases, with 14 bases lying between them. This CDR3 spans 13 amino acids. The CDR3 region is CASSFTGSDEQFF. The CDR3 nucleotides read TGCGCCAGCAGTTTCACAGGGAGCGATGAGCAGTTCTTC.

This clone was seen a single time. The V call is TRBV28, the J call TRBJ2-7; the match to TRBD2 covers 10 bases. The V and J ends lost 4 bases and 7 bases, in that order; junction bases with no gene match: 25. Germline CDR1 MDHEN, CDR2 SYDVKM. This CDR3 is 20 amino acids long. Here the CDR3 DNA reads TGTGCCAGCAGTTCCGGGGCCCCCGGTCCTGTGAGCGGGAGGGCTTGGGAGCAGTACTTC. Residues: CASSSGAPGPVSGRAWEQYF.